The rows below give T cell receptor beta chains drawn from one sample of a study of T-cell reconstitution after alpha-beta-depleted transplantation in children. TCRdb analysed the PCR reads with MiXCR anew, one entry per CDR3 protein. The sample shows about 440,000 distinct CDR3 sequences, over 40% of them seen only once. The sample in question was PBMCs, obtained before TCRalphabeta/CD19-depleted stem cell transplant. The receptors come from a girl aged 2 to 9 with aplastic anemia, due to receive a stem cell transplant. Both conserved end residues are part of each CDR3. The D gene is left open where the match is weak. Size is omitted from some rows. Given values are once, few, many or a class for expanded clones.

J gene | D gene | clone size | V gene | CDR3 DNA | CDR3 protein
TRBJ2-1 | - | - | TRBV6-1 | TGTGCCAGCAGTCCCGGGGGGGCAGGGGGCGATGAGCAGTTCTTC | CASSPGGAGGDEQFF
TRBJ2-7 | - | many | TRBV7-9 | TGTGCCAGCAGCTTAGTCACCTACGAGCAGTACTTC | CASSLVTYEQYF
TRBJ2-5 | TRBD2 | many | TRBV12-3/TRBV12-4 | TGTGCCAGCAGGCGGACTAGCGCTAGGGAGACCCAGTACTTC | CASRRTSARETQYF
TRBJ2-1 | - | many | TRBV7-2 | TGTGCCAGCAGCTTAGCGTCGGCGGTCTCCTACAATGAGCAGTTCTTC | CASSLASAVSYNEQFF
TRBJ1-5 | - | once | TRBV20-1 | TGCAGTGCTAGGGGGAACCCCAATGGCGGTCAGCCCCAGCATTTT | CSARGNPNGGQPQHF
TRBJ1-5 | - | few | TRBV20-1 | TGCAGTGCTACGGGTAGCAATCAGCCCCAGCATTTT | CSATGSNQPQHF
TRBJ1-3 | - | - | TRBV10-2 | TGCGCCAGCAGTGCCGGGACGGTCTCTGGAAACACCATATATTTT | CASSAGTVSGNTIYF
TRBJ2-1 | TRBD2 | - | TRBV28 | TGTGCCAGCAGGACTAGCGGGAGGCCATCGGGGCAGTTCTTC | CASRTSGRPSGQFF
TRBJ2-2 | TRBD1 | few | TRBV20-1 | TGCAGTGCTCACCCAATCAGGACAGGGGAGGGTACCGGGGAGCTGTTTTTT | CSAHPIRTGEGTGELFF
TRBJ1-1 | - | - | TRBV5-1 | TGCGCCAGCAGAGAGCAGGCGTCGAACACTGAAGCTTTCTTT | CASREQASNTEAFF
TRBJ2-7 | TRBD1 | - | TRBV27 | TGTGCCAGCAGTGTCCCCGGGACAGGGACCTACGAGCAGTACTTC | CASSVPGTGTYEQYF
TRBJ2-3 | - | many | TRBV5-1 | TGCGCCAGCAGCCCTGATCCGGGACTTCGCGGTAGTACGCAGTATTTT | CASSPDPGLRGSTQYF
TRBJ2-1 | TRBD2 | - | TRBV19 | TGTGCCAGTAGTATAAAGCGGGGGAGCTCCTACAATGAGCAGTTCTTC | CASSIKRGSSYNEQFF
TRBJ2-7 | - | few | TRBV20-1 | TGCAGTGCTAGAGAGGAATTAGACAACCCTACCTACGAGCAGTACTTC | CSAREELDNPTYEQYF
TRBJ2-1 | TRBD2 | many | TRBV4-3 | TGCGCCAGCAGCCAACTTAGCGGGAGTTTCGGTGAGCAGTTCTTC | CASSQLSGSFGEQFF
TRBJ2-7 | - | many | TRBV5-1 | TGCGCCAGCAGCTTAGGGGATAGTCCCTACGAGCAGTACTTC | CASSLGDSPYEQYF
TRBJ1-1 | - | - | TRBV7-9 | TGTGCCAGCAGCTTAGGGGCGGAGGGCGCTTTCTTT | CASSLGAEGAFF
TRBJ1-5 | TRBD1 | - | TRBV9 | TGTGCCAGCAGCCCCGGGACAGGGGTTCAGCCCCAGCATTTT | CASSPGTGVQPQHF
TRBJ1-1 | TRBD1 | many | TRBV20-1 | TGCAGTGCTACGACAGGGGAATTTCACACTGAAGCTTTCTTT | CSATTGEFHTEAFF
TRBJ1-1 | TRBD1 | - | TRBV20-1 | TGCAGTGCCCCGGACAGGGGAAGGGCGGAACACACTGAAGCTTTCTTT | CSAPDRGRAEHTEAFF
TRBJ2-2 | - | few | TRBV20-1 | TGCAGTGCTAGCAATGGGGGCCCCGCCCGGGAGCTGTTTTTT | CSASNGGPARELFF
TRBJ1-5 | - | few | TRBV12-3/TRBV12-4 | TGTGCCAGCAGTTTTAGACGGGACAATCAGCCCCAGCATTTT | CASSFRRDNQPQHF
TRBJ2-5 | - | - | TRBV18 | TGTGCCAGCTCACGAAGGAAGGACGGGGAGACCCAGTACTTC | CASSRRKDGETQYF
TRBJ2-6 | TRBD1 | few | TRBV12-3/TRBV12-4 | TGTGCCAGCAGGTCCAGACAGGGTAAATTTCACGTCCTGACTTTC | CASRSRQGKFHVLTF
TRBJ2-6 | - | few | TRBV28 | TGTGCCAGCAGTTTTTACTCTGGGGCCAACGTCCTGACTTTC | CASSFYSGANVLTF
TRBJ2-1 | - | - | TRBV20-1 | TGCAGTGCTAGCCCGGGAGCCTACAATGAGCAGTTCTTC | CSASPGAYNEQFF
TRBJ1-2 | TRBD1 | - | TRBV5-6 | TGTGCCAGCAGCCGCGGTCCCAGACAGGGGGCAGGTTATGGCTACACCTTC | CASSRGPRQGAGYGYTF
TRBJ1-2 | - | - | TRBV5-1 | TGCGCCAGCAGCTCTTTTATCGGGAAGAACTATGGCTACACCTTC | CASSSFIGKNYGYTF
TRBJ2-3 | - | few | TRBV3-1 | TGTGCCAGCAGCCCCCGAGGAGGGGTAAGCACAGATACGCAGTATTTT | CASSPRGGVSTDTQYF
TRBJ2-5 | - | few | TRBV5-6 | TGTGCCAGCAGCTCAAATTTCAGGGGGGGCCAAGAGACCCAGTACTTC | CASSSNFRGGQETQYF
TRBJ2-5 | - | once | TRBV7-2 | TGTGCCAGCAGCTTAGCGCTGGGGGGGCGCGAGACCCAGTACTTC | CASSLALGGRETQYF
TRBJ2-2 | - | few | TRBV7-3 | TGTGCCAGCAGCTTAGGGTCAGGGGTCGGCGGGGAGCTGTTTTTT | CASSLGSGVGGELFF